A selection of T cell receptor beta chains follows, all from one sample in a study of CD8+ T cells in alopecia areata. The protocol was immunoSEQ multiplex PCR, while the TCRdb copy is restricted to in-frame clones and leaves out a portion. Of some 110,000 clones listed, about 61% are singletons. This material consisted of CD8+ T cells sorted from blood, taken at week 4, from a patient treated with tofacitinib. These receptors all come from a human donor with alopecia areata. The CDR3 runs from the conserved cysteine through the conserved F or W. The D gene is left open where the match is weak. Not every row has a clone size; where given, it reads once, few, many or a size class.

>-|TRBJ2-2|TRBV29-1|TRBD1
TGCAGCGGAGCGGACAGGGAGAACACCGGGGAGCTGTTTTTT
CSGADRENTGELFF
>-|TRBJ2-7|TRBV29-1|-
TGCAGCGTTGAAGCACAGGTGACGGGCTACGAGCAGTACTTC
CSVEAQVTGYEQYF
>once|TRBJ2-5|TRBV4-1|-
TGCGCCAGCAGCCAAGAAGAGAGACAAGAGACCCAGTACTTC
CASSQEERQETQYF
>-|TRBJ1-5|TRBV7-9|-
TGTGCCAGCAGCTTAGCGCCCGATCAGCCCCAGCATTTT
CASSLAPDQPQHF
>-|TRBJ2-7|TRBV30|-
TGTGCCTGGAGTGGAGGGCAGTCCTACGAGCAGTACTTC
CAWSGGQSYEQYF
>-|TRBJ2-4|TRBV15|-
TGTGCCACCAGCAGAGGTGGAGACAGGACAAGTGATAGGGTTCAGTACTTC
CATSRGGDRTSDRVQYF
>few|TRBJ1-1|TRBV7-9|-
TGTGCCAGCAGCTTAGCGTGGGACATTAACACTGAAGCTTTCTTT
CASSLAWDINTEAFF
>-|TRBJ2-1|TRBV14|TRBD1
TGTGCCAGCAGCCAAGATGAGTCCCGGGACAGGACGATCAATGAGCAGTTCTTC
CASSQDESRDRTINEQFF
>few|TRBJ2-5|TRBV5-1|-
TGCGCCAGCAGCTTGGGTTTAGAGACCCAGTACTTC
CASSLGLETQYF
>few|TRBJ1-2|TRBV30|-
TGTGCCTGGAATTTTGGGGGGGATGGCTACACCTTC
CAWNFGGDGYTF
>few|TRBJ1-5|TRBV7-2|-
TGTGCCAGCAGCTTTTGGGCAGTAGATCAGCCCCAGCATTTT
CASSFWAVDQPQHF
>-|TRBJ2-2|TRBV29-1|-
TGCAGCGTTGATGGCAGGGAAAACACCGGGGAGCTGTTTTTT
CSVDGRENTGELFF
>-|TRBJ2-7|TRBV28|-
TGTGCCAGCAGTTTCTGGGGGTACGAGCAGTACTTC
CASSFWGYEQYF
>-|TRBJ2-5|TRBV13|-
TGTGCCAGCAGCTTAGGTAGTAGCACGGAGACCCAGTACTTC
CASSLGSSTETQYF
>-|TRBJ1-1|TRBV4-1|-
TGCGCCAGCAGCTCAACCAAGGCTGGGATCACTGAAGCTTTCTTT
CASSSTKAGITEAFF
>-|TRBJ1-2|TRBV13|-
TGTGCCAGCAGCCCTCCCGTAGACTATGGCTACACCTTC
CASSPPVDYGYTF
>-|TRBJ2-1|TRBV10-3|TRBD2
TGTGCCATCAGTGAGTCGGGGAGGGCTGAGCAGTTCTTC
CAISESGRAEQFF